This entry features one TCR beta chain sequence. This sample stems from a study of T cell changes during pregnancy in multiple sclerosis. Germline V lookup: CDR1 SGHRS, CDR2 YFSETQ. There are 15 residues in the CDR3. The J segment lost 3 bases and the V segment lost 2 bases, leaving 5 bases of the junction unmatched. Sequencing was performed with immunoSEQ multiplex PCR; in TCRdb, only in-frame clones are kept and a portion is missing. The data contain about 69,000 clones, about 91% of them singletons. V and J are TRBV5-1 and TRBJ2-3, with 8 positions matching TRBD2. Specimen: CD4+ T cells from peripheral blood mononuclear cells, collected in the third trimester of pregnancy. This receptor was obtained from a female donor in good health, enrolled as a control in a pregnancy study. The DNA of the CDR3 is TGCGCCAGCAGCTTAACTAGCGGCAGGACAGATACGCAGTATTTT. Protein product: CASSLTSGRTDTQYF.